These T cell receptor beta chains were read from a single sample in a study of PD-L1 blockade in urothelial cancer. Sequencing was performed with immunoSEQ multiplex PCR; in TCRdb, only in-frame clones are kept and a portion is missing. The sample has approximately 110,000 clones, approximately 86% seen once. The sequencing used PBMCs, collected around atezolizumab (anti-PD-L1) treatment. The receptors come from a man aged 50 or older with urothelial cancer. CDR3s include the opening cysteine and the closing phenylalanine or tryptophan. The order of the fields is J gene, clone size, V gene, D gene, CDR3 DNA, CDR3 protein. D genes are given only for firm matches. Rows give clone size only sometimes, using once, few, many, or a class for an expanded clone.

TRBJ1-1,NA,TRBV5-1,TRBD1,TGCGCCAGCAGCTTACAAACAGGGGGCACTGAAGCTTTCTTT,CASSLQTGGTEAFF
TRBJ1-2,NA,TRBV5-6,NA,TGTGCCAGCAGCACCGGACAATCTAATGGCTACACCTTC,CASSTGQSNGYTF
TRBJ1-2,NA,TRBV29-1,TRBD1,TGCAGCGTTGATGGGACAGGACTGAATGGCTACACCTTC,CSVDGTGLNGYTF
TRBJ2-1,few,TRBV7-3,TRBD2,TGTGCCAGCAGCTTAAGTACGGGAGGGCCCGGTGAGCAGTTCTTC,CASSLSTGGPGEQFF
TRBJ2-1,NA,TRBV25-1,NA,TGTGCCAGCATCGGGTACAATGAGCAGTTCTTC,CASIGYNEQFF
TRBJ2-1,NA,TRBV7-2,NA,TGTGCCAGCAGCCTCTTTATCGGTCGTTGGCAGTTCTTC,CASSLFIGRWQFF
TRBJ1-2,NA,TRBV5-1,TRBD1,TGCGCCAGCAGCTCTAGGGACAGGGGGGCCTATGGCTACACCTTC,CASSSRDRGAYGYTF
TRBJ2-6,once,TRBV7-8,TRBD1,TGTGCCAGCAGCCCATACGGACAGGGGACTTGGGGGGCCAACGTCCTGACTTTC,CASSPYGQGTWGANVLTF
TRBJ2-5,NA,TRBV5-1,TRBD1,TGCGCCAGCAGCTTAACAGGGGCCCCCCAAGAGACCCAGTACTTC,CASSLTGAPQETQYF
TRBJ2-7,NA,TRBV9,TRBD1,TGTGCCAGCAGCGAGGGGGACAGGTACGAGCAGTACTTC,CASSEGDRYEQYF
TRBJ1-2,NA,TRBV2,NA,TGTGCCAGCAGTCGTCAGGGGCCCCGATATGGCTACACCTTC,CASSRQGPRYGYTF
TRBJ1-6,NA,TRBV19,NA,TGTGCCAGTAGAGTTCGTTTCCAGACTTCGTATAATTCACCCCTCCACTTT,CASRVRFQTSYNSPLHF
TRBJ1-5,once,TRBV5-1,NA,TGCGCCAGCAGCTTCGGGGAACGATCAGCCCAGCATTTT,CASSFGERSAQHF
TRBJ1-3,NA,TRBV19,NA,TGTGCCAGTACCGATAAGGCGGGCGGCCTTGCTGGAAACACCATATATTTT,CASTDKAGGLAGNTIYF
TRBJ1-1,NA,TRBV29-1,NA,TGCAGCGTTCGCGGATATGAAGCTTTCTTT,CSVRGYEAFF
TRBJ1-4,NA,TRBV5-1,NA,TGCGCCAGCAGCTTGGCTCCGTCAACTAATGAAAAACTGTTTTTT,CASSLAPSTNEKLFF
TRBJ1-5,NA,TRBV5-6,NA,TGTGCCAGCAGCGGGCGCCAGGGCCGACAGCCCCAGCATTTT,CASSGRQGRQPQHF
TRBJ2-5,once,TRBV6-5,NA,TGTGCCAGCAGAATCAGGGGGGACTCAGAGACCCAGTACTTC,CASRIRGDSETQYF
TRBJ2-1,NA,TRBV29-1,NA,TGCAGCGTTGAAGGTCGGGTTTCGTGGGATGAGCAGTTCTTC,CSVEGRVSWDEQFF
TRBJ1-1,NA,TRBV28,NA,TGTGCCAGCAGTCACGGGAGAAACACTGAAGCTTTCTTT,CASSHGRNTEAFF
TRBJ2-3,NA,TRBV6-5,NA,TGTGCCAGCAGTTACTCGGGACAACTTAGCACAGATACGCAGTATTTT,CASSYSGQLSTDTQYF
TRBJ2-7,NA,TRBV5-1,TRBD1,TGCGCCAGCAGCCCTTGGGACAGCTCCTACGAGCAGTACTTC,CASSPWDSSYEQYF
TRBJ1-1,NA,TRBV11-3,NA,TGTGCCAGCAGCTTAAATAGCGTAACTGAAGCTTTCTTT,CASSLNSVTEAFF
TRBJ1-5,NA,TRBV19,NA,TGTGCCAGTGCACCCGCGCTAGGAGCCGGCAATCAGCCCCAGCATTTT,CASAPALGAGNQPQHF
TRBJ1-5,many,TRBV9,NA,TGTGCCAGCAGCGTAGGACAGAGCAATCAGCCCCAGCATTTT,CASSVGQSNQPQHF
TRBJ2-2,NA,TRBV28,TRBD1,TGTGCCAGCAGTATAGGGGGCGCGGGCACCGGGGAGCTGTTTTTT,CASSIGGAGTGELFF
TRBJ2-5,NA,TRBV5-4,TRBD2,TGTGCCAGCAGCACGACCGGGACTAGCGCGCAAGAGACCCAGTACTTC,CASSTTGTSAQETQYF
TRBJ1-3,few,TRBV28,TRBD1,TGTGCCAGCTACTCGGGACAGGGTTTCGGAAACACCATATATTTT,CASYSGQGFGNTIYF
TRBJ2-1,NA,TRBV29-1,NA,TGCAGCGTCTATACAGAGATTGAGCAGTTCTTC,CSVYTEIEQFF
TRBJ1-5,NA,TRBV30,NA,TGTGCCTGGAGTGCGTGGGCAGAATATAGCAATCAGCCCCAGCATTTT,CAWSAWAEYSNQPQHF
TRBJ1-3,NA,TRBV2,NA,TGTGCCGGCCAAACAGAGGCGGGCAACACCATATATTTT,CAGQTEAGNTIYF
TRBJ1-2,once,TRBV7-2,NA,TGTGCCAGCAGCTCCCCGGGGTCCCCCTATGGCTACACCTTC,CASSSPGSPYGYTF
TRBJ2-1,NA,TRBV9,TRBD2,TGTGCCAGCAGCGTAGTGTCTAGCGGACCTTACAATGAGCAGTTCTTC,CASSVVSSGPYNEQFF
TRBJ2-7,NA,TRBV7-8,TRBD1,TGTGCCAGCGGATACAGGGGAATGACCTACGAGCAGTACTTC,CASGYRGMTYEQYF
TRBJ1-5,few,TRBV7-2,NA,TGTGCCAGCAGTAAAGACAGTCCTACTCAGCCCCAGCATTTT,CASSKDSPTQPQHF
TRBJ2-1,once,TRBV28,TRBD1,TGTGCCAGCAGTTTTCCGGGACAGGGATATTTCAAGTTCTTC,CASSFPGQGYFKFF
TRBJ2-2,NA,TRBV5-4,TRBD2,TGTGCCAGCAGCCCGATAGGTGGACTAGCGGGGGCCGGGGAGCTGTTTTTT,CASSPIGGLAGAGELFF
TRBJ1-6,NA,TRBV13,NA,TGTGCCAGCAGCTTAACAGGGATGGTTGATTCACCCCTCCACTTT,CASSLTGMVDSPLHF
TRBJ2-1,NA,TRBV14,TRBD2,TGTGCCAGCAGCCCGTTGACTAGCGGGGCCTACAATGAGCAGTTCTTC,CASSPLTSGAYNEQFF
TRBJ2-4,NA,TRBV5-4,NA,TGTGCCAGCAGCTTGGGTCAGGGAGCCAAAAACATTCAGTACTTC,CASSLGQGAKNIQYF
TRBJ2-7,NA,TRBV30,TRBD2,TGTGCCTGTCTTAGGACTAGCGGGTCCTACGAGCAGTACTTC,CACLRTSGSYEQYF
TRBJ2-7,NA,TRBV5-4,NA,TGTGCCAGCAGCCAGGCAAACGAGCAGTACTTC,CASSQANEQYF
TRBJ2-1,NA,TRBV28,TRBD1,TGTGCCAGCAGTGCCTCGGGACAGGGCCGCAATGAGCAGTTCTTC,CASSASGQGRNEQFF
TRBJ2-1,NA,TRBV7-6,TRBD1,TGTGCCAGCAGCTCCCATGGGGGACAGGAGTACAATGAGCAGTTCTTC,CASSSHGGQEYNEQFF
TRBJ2-5,NA,TRBV25-1,TRBD2,TGTGCCAGCAGTGACCCCAGGCGGGAGCGAGAGACCCAGTACTTC,CASSDPRRERETQYF
TRBJ2-5,NA,TRBV28,TRBD2,TGTGCCAGCACCCTAGCGGGAGAAGAGACCCAGTACTTC,CASTLAGEETQYF
TRBJ2-7,NA,TRBV10-3,TRBD1,TGTGCCATCAGTGAGTCGGACAGGATCTCCTACGAGCAGTACTTC,CAISESDRISYEQYF
TRBJ1-2,NA,TRBV27,TRBD1,TGTGCCAGCAGTTTAAAGCGGGGACAGGGCTATGGCTACACCTTC,CASSLKRGQGYGYTF
TRBJ2-3,NA,TRBV7-2,TRBD2,TGTGCCAGCAGCTTAGACGCGGGAGGGTCCATAGATACGCAGTATTTT,CASSLDAGGSIDTQYF
TRBJ1-5,NA,TRBV28,NA,TGTGCCAGCAGTTTATTTCCGGGGGATAGCAATCAGCCCCAGCATTTT,CASSLFPGDSNQPQHF
TRBJ2-5,NA,TRBV5-4,TRBD2,TGTGCCAGCAGTCCCGGACTAGCGGGAGGGTTGGAGACCCAGTACTTC,CASSPGLAGGLETQYF
TRBJ2-5,NA,TRBV7-2,NA,TGTGCCAGCAGCGAGCGGGAGACCCAGTACTTC,CASSERETQYF
TRBJ1-2,NA,TRBV9,NA,TGTGCCAGCAGCGAGGCCGGGACATCCTATGGCTACACCTTC,CASSEAGTSYGYTF